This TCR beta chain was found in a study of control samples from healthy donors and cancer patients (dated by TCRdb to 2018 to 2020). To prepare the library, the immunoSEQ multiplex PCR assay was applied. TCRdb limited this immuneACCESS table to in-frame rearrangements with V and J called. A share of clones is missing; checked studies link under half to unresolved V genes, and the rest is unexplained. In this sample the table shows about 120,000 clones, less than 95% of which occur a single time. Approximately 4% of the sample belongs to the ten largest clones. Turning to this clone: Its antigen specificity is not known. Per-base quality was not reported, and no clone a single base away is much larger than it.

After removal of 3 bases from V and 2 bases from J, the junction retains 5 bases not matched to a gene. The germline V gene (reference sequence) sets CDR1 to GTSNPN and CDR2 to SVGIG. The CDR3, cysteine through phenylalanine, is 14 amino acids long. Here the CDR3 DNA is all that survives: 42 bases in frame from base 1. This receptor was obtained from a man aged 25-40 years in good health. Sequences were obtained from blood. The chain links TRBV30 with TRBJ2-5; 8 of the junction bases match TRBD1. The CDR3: CAWSSRTGQETQYF. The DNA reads TGTGCCTGGAGCAGCAGGACAGGGCAAGAGACCCAGTACTTC.